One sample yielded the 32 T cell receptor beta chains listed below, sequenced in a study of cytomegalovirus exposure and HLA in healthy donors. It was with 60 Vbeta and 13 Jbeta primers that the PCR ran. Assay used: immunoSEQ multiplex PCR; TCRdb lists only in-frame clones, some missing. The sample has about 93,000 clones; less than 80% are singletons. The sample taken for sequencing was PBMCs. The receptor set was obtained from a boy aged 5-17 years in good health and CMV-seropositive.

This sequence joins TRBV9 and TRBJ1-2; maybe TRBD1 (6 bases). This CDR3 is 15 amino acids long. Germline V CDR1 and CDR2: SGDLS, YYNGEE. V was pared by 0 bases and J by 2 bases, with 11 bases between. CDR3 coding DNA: TGTGCCAGCAGCGTAGCTACAGGGTTGAACTATGGCTACACCTTC. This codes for CASSVATGLNYGYTF.

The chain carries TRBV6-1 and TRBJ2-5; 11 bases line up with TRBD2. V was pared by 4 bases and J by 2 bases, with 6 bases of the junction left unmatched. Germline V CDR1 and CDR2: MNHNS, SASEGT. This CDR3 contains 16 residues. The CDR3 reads CASSAGTSGLQETQYF. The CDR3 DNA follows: TGTGCCAGCAGTGCCGGGACTAGCGGCCTTCAAGAGACCCAGTACTTC.

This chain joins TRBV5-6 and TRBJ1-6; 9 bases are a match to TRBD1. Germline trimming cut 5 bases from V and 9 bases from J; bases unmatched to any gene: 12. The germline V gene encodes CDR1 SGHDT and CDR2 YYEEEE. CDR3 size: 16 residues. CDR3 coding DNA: TGTGCCAGCAGTTTATGGACCGGGACAGGGACTTCACCCCTCCACTTT. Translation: CASSLWTGTGTSPLHF.

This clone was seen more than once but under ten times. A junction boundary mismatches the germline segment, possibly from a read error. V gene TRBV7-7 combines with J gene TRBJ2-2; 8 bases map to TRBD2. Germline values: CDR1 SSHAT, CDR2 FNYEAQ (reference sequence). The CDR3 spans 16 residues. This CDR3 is CASSLAPGGATGELFF. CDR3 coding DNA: TGTGCTAGCAGCTTAGCCCCGGGGGGGGCCACCGGGGAGCTGTTTTTT.

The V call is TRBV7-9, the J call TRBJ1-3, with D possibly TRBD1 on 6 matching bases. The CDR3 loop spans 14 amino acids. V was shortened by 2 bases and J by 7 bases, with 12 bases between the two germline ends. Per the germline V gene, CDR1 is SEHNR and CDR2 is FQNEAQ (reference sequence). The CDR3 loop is CASSLNQGSNTIYF. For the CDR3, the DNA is TGTGCCAGCAGCTTAAATCAGGGGTCGAACACCATATATTTT.

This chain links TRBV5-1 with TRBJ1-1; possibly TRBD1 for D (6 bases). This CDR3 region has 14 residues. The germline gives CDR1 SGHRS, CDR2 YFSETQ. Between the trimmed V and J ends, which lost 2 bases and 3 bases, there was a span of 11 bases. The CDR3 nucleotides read TGCGCCAGCAGCTTCAACAGGGTGTACACTGAAGCTTTCTTT. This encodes CASSFNRVYTEAFF.

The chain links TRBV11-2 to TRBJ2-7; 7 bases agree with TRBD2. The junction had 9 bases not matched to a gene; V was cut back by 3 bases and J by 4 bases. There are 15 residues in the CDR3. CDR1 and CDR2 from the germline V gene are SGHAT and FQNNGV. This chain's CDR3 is CASSFLGGRGYEQYF. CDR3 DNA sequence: TGTGCCAGCAGCTTCTTGGGCGGGAGAGGGTACGAGCAGTACTTC.

The CDR3 loop reads CASSLGGRDVTGELFF. In DNA form, the CDR3 reads TGTGCCAGCAGCTTAGGCGGGAGGGACGTCACCGGGGAGCTGTTTTTT. V usage is TRBV5-4 and J usage is TRBJ2-2; 9 bases align to TRBD2. With 2 bases clipped from V and 4 bases from J, the junction kept 6 bases outside the gene matches. CDR1 and CDR2 from the germline V gene are SGHNT and YYREEE (reference sequence). The CDR3 covers 16 residues.

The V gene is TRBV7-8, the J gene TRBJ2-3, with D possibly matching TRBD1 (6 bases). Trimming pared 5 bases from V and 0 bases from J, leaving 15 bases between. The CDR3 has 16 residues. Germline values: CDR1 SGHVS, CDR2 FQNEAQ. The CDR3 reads CASSIVQGYSTDTQYF. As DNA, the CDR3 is TGTGCCAGCAGCATAGTACAGGGATACAGCACAGATACGCAGTATTTT.

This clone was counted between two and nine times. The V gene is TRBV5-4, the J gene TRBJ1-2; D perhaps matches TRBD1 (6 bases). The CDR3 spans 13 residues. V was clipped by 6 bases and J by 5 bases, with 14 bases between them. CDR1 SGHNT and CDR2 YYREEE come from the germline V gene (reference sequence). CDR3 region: CASTLRTEYGYTF. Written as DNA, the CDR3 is TGTGCCAGCACTTTAAGGACAGAATATGGCTACACCTTC. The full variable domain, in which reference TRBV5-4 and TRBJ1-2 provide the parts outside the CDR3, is ETGVTQSPTHLIKTRGQQVTLRCSSQSGHNTVSWYQQALGQGPQFIFQYYREEENGRGNFPPRFSGLQFPNYSSELNVNALELDDSALYLCASTLRTEYGYTFGSGTRLTVV.

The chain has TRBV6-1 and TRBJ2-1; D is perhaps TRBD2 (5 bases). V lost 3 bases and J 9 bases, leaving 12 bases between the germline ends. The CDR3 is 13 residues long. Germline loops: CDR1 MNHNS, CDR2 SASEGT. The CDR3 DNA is TGTGCCAGCAGTGACCAAATAGCGACTGAGCAGTTCTTC. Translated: CASSDQIATEQFF.

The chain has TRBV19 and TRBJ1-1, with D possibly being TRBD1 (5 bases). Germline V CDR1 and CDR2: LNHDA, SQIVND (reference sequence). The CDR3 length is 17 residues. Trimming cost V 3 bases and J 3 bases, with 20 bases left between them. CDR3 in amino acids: CASSIGALRGYDTEAFF. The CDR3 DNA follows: TGTGCCAGTAGTATTGGGGCACTAAGGGGTTATGACACTGAAGCTTTCTTT. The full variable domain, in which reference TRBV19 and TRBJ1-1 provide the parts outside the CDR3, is DGGITQSPKYLFRKEGQNVTLSCEQNLNHDAMYWYRQDPGQGLRLIYYSQIVNDFQKGDIAEGYSVSREKKESFPLTVTSAQKNPTAFYLCASSIGALRGYDTEAFFGQGTRLTVV.

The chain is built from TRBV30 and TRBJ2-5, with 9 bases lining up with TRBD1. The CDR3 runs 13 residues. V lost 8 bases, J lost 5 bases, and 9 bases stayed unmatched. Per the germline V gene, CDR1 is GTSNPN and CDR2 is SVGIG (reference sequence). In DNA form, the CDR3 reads TGTGCCCGGGCGGGACAGGGTGGGGAGACCCAGTACTTC. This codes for CARAGQGGETQYF.

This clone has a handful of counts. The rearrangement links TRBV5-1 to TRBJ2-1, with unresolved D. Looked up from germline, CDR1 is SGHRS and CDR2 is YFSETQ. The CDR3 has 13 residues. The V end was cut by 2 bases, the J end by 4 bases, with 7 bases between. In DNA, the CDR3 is TGCGCCAGCAGCTTAACGACTTACAATGAGCAGTTCTTC. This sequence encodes CASSLTTYNEQFF.

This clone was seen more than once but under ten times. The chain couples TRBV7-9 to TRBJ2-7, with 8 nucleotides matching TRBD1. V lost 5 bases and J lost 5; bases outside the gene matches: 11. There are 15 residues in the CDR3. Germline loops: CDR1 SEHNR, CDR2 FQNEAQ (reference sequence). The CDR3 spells CASSPLRQGAHEQYF. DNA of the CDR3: TGTGCCAGCAGCCCACTTCGGCAGGGGGCCCACGAGCAGTACTTC. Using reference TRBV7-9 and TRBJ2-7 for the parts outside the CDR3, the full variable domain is DTGVSQNPRHKITKRGQNVTFRCDPISEHNRLYWYRQTLGQGPEFLTYFQNEAQLEKSRLLSDRFSAERPKGSFSTLEIQRTEQGDSAMYLCASSPLRQGAHEQYFGPGTRLTVT.

CDR3 protein: CAWRGASYEQYF. In DNA form, the CDR3 reads TGTGCCTGGAGAGGGGCTTCCTACGAGCAGTACTTC. The V and J genes are TRBV30 and TRBJ2-7; D may be TRBD1 (5 bases). The V gene lost 3 bases and the J gene lost 1 base, with 7 bases spanning the gap. The V gene's germline CDR1 is GTSNPN and CDR2 SVGIG (reference sequence). The CDR3 is made up of 12 amino acids.

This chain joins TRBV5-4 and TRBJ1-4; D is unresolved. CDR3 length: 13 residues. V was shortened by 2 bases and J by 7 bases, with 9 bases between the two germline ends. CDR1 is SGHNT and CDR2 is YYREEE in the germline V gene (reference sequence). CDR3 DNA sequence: TGTGCCAGCAGCTTAAAAGGCGGTGAAAAACTGTTTTTT. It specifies CASSLKGGEKLFF.

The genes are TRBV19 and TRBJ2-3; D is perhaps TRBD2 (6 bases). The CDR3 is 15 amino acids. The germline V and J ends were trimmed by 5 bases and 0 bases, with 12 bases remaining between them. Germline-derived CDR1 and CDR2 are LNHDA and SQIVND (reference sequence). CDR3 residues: CASSVTGTSTDTQYF. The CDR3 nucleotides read TGTGCCAGTAGTGTGACCGGGACTAGCACAGATACGCAGTATTTT. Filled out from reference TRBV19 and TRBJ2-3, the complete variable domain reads DGGITQSPKYLFRKEGQNVTLSCEQNLNHDAMYWYRQDPGQGLRLIYYSQIVNDFQKGDIAEGYSVSREKKESFPLTVTSAQKNPTAFYLCASSVTGTSTDTQYFGPGTRLTVL.

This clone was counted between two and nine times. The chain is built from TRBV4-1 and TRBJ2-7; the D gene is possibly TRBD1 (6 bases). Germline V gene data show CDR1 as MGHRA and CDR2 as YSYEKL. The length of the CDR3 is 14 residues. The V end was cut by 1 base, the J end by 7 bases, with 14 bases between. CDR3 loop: CASSQGLTGQEQYF. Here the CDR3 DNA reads TGCGCCAGCAGCCAAGGGTTGACAGGACAAGAGCAGTACTTC.

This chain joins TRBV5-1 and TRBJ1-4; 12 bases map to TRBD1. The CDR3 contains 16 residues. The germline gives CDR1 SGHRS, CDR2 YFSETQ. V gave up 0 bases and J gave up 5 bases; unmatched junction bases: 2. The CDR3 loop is CASSLVGQGANEKLFF. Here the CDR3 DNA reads TGCGCCAGCAGCTTGGTGGGACAGGGGGCGAATGAAAAACTGTTTTTT. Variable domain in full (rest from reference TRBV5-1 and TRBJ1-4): KAGVTQTPRYLIKTRGQQVTLSCSPISGHRSVSWYQQTPGQGLQFLFEYFSETQRNKGNFPGRFSGRQFSNSRSEMNVSTLELGDSALYLCASSLVGQGANEKLFFGSGTQLSVL.

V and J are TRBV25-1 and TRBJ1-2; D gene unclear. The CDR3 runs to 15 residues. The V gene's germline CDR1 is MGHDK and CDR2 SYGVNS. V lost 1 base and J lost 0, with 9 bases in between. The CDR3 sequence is CASSEFGGSNYGYTF. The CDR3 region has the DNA TGTGCCAGCAGTGAATTTGGCGGCTCTAACTATGGCTACACCTTC.

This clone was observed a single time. DNA of the CDR3: TGTGCCAGCAGCTTTCTACGAAACCCCAACACAGATACGCAGTATTTT. This encodes CASSFLRNPNTDTQYF. This chain connects TRBV9 to TRBJ2-3; D not resolved. V lost 4 bases and J 2 bases, leaving 17 bases between the germline ends. This CDR3 has 16 residues. The germline CDR1 and CDR2 sequences are SGDLS and YYNGEE. The complete variable domain, with remaining parts taken from reference TRBV9 and TRBJ2-3, reads DSGVTQTPKHLITATGQRVTLRCSPRSGDLSVYWYQQSLDQGLQFLIQYYNGEERAKGNILERFSAQQFPDLHSELNLSSLELGDSALYFCASSFLRNPNTDTQYFGPGTRLTVL.

The CDR3 here is CASSYSGQGYEQYF. In nucleotides, the CDR3 is TGCGCCAGCAGCTACTCGGGACAGGGCTACGAGCAGTACTTC. The chain carries TRBV5-1 and TRBJ2-7; 9 bases are shared with TRBD1. The CDR3 contains 14 residues. Looked up from germline, CDR1 is SGHRS and CDR2 is YFSETQ. Trimming at V came to 3 bases and at J to 3 bases, leaving 4 bases not matched to a gene. The whole variable domain, filled in from reference TRBV5-1 and TRBJ2-7, reads KAGVTQTPRYLIKTRGQQVTLSCSPISGHRSVSWYQQTPGQGLQFLFEYFSETQRNKGNFPGRFSGRQFSNSRSEMNVSTLELGDSALYLCASSYSGQGYEQYFGPGTRLTVT.

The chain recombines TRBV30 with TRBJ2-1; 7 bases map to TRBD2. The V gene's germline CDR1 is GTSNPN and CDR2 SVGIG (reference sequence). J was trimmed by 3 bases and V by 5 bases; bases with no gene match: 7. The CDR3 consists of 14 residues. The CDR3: CAWAWSSGYNEQFF. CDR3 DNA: TGTGCCTGGGCCTGGTCTAGCGGCTACAATGAGCAGTTCTTC.

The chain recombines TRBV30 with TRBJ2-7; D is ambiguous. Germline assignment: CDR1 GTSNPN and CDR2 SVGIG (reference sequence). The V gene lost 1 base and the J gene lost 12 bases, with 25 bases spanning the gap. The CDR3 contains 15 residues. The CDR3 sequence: CAWSEGANNRSLSYF. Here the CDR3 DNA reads TGTGCCTGGAGTGAAGGAGCCAACAATAGAAGTTTGTCGTACTTC.

Written as DNA, the CDR3 is TGTGCCAGCAGCGGGGGACAGGGTTATTATAGCAATCAGCCCCAGCATTTT. This gives the protein CASSGGQGYYSNQPQHF. The chain links TRBV5-5 to TRBJ1-5; TRBD1 agrees at 9 bases. CDR1 is SGHKS and CDR2 is YYEKEE in the germline V gene (reference sequence). Trimming took 4 bases from V and 0 from J; bases not matched to a gene: 8. The CDR3 sequence is 17 residues long.

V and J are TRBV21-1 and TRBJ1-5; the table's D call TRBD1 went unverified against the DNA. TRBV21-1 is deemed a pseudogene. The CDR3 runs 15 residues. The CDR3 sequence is CASRTKGQWNQPQHF. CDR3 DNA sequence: TGTGCCAGCAGGACCAAGGGGCAGTGGAATCAGCCCCAGCATTTT.

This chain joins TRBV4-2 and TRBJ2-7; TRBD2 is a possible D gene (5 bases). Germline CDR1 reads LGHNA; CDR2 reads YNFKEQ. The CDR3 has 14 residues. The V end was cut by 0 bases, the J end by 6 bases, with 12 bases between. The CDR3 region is CASSQDWEISEQYF. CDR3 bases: TGTGCCAGCAGCCAAGATTGGGAGATCAGCGAGCAGTACTTC.

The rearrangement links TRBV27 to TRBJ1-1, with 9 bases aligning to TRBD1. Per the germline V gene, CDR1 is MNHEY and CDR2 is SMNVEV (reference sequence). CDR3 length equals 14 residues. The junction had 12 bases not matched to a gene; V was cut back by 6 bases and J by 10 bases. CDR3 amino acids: CASRLSGQGIGAFF. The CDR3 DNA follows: TGTGCCAGCAGGCTATCTGGACAGGGGATCGGAGCTTTCTTT.

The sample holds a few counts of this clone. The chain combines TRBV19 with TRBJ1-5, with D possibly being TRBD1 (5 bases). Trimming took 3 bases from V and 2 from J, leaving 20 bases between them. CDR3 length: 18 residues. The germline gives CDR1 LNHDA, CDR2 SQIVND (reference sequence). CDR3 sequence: CASSIYRGGSGGNQPQHF. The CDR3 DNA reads TGTGCCAGTAGTATTTATCGCGGGGGATCCGGGGGCAATCAGCCCCAGCATTTT.

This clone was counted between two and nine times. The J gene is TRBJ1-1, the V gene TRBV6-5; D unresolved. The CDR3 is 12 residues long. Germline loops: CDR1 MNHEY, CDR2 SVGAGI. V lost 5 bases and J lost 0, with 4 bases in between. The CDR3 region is CASSRMNTEAFF. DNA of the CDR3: TGTGCCAGCAGTCGTATGAACACTGAAGCTTTCTTT.

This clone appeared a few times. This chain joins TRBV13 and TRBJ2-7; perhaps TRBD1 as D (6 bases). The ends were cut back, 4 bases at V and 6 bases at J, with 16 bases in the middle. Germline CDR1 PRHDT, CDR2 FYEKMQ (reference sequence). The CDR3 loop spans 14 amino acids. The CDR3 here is CASSSHRAMAEQYF. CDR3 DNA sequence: TGTGCCAGCAGCTCCCACAGGGCCATGGCCGAGCAGTACTTC.